What follows are 9 T cell receptor beta chains derived from one specimen sequenced in a study of beta chain features in type 1 diabetes. Sequencing targeted expressed TCRB transcripts, as all isolated RNA had been reverse transcribed. This table comes from immunoSEQ multiplex PCR, and its TCRdb copy is limited to in-frame clones, with some not included. This sample yields around 400,000 clones, of which roughly 12% are seen a single time; 0.017% belongs to the top ten. The sequenced sample was naive CD4+ T cells from blood. These receptors were collected from a man aged 18 to 30 in good health.

This clone was detected a few times. This sequence joins TRBV29-1 and TRBJ1-1; D perhaps matches TRBD1 (5 bases). Germline V lookup: CDR1 SQVTM, CDR2 ANQGSEA. The CDR3 contains 12 residues. The ends were cut back, 4 bases at V and 14 bases at J, with 20 bases in the middle. CDR3 sequence: CSVAGDANLDFF. CDR3 nucleotide sequence: TGCAGCGTTGCGGGGGACGCCAACTTGGACTTCTTT.

The rearrangement links TRBV6-6 to TRBJ1-4; D is ambiguous. Trimming cost V 2 bases and J 6 bases, with 10 bases left between them. The germline V gene encodes CDR1 MNHNY and CDR2 SVGAGI (reference sequence). The CDR3 is 14 amino acids. For the CDR3, the DNA is TGTGCCAGCAGTTACGACGGGAGGGATGAAAAACTGTTTTTT. Translated, it gives CASSYDGRDEKLFF.

This clone has a handful of counts. The chain links TRBV30 to TRBJ2-7, with D uncertain. Trimming removed 0 bases at V and 0 bases at J, with 12 bases between. CDR1 and CDR2 from the germline V gene are GTSNPN and SVGIG (reference sequence). The CDR3 consists of 15 residues. The CDR3, as DNA: TGTGCCTGGAGTGTGGAGCACCGCAGCTCCTACGAGCAGTACTTC. This encodes CAWSVEHRSSYEQYF.

This clone was picked up a small number of times. The chain employs TRBV9 and TRBJ1-6; perhaps TRBD1 as D (6 bases). Germline V gene data show CDR1 as SGDLS and CDR2 as YYNGEE. CDR3 size: 14 residues. Trimming removed 0 bases at V and 13 bases at J, with 14 bases between. CDR3 protein: CASSVEFGGRPLHF. The CDR3 DNA is TGTGCCAGCAGCGTAGAGTTTGGGGGCCGGCCCCTCCACTTT.

This clone was counted at least ten times. The chain uses TRBV23-1 and TRBJ1-4; 8 bases align to TRBD1. TRBV23-1 is flagged as an ORF with uncertain function. The ends lost 2 bases at V and 7 bases at J; junction bases unmatched: 3. The CDR3 has 14 amino acids. CDR3 DNA: TGCGCCAGCAGTCAACAGGGGGCGAGTGAAAAACTGTTTTTT. Its translation: CASSQQGASEKLFF.

This clone has a handful of counts. CDR3: CAWSEGHGYTF. The CDR3 nucleotides read TGTGCCTGGAGTGAGGGGCATGGCTACACCTTC. This chain uses TRBV30 with TRBJ1-2; D is possibly TRBD1 (5 bases). V was shortened by 1 base and J by 6 bases, with 6 bases between the two germline ends. The CDR3 runs to 11 residues. From germline, CDR1 is GTSNPN and CDR2 SVGIG (reference sequence).

V is TRBV30 and J is TRBJ1-2; D is perhaps TRBD1 (6 bases). The CDR3 is made up of 14 amino acids. CDR1 GTSNPN and CDR2 SVGIG come from the germline V gene (reference sequence). Between the trimmed V and J ends, which lost 3 bases and 8 bases, there was a span of 19 bases. This CDR3 reads CAWRSSGAEAGYTF. CDR3 sequence (DNA): TGTGCCTGGAGAAGTTCAGGGGCAGAAGCGGGCTACACCTTC.

A word on this clone: A much larger clonotype is one base distant, so this may be a read error. Different DNA sequences within this sample yield the same CDR3. This sequence joins TRBV7-3 and TRBJ1-1, with D perhaps TRBD1 (6 bases). Germline CDR1 and CDR2: SGHTA and FQGTGA. This CDR3 has 13 amino acids. The V end lost 1 base, the J end lost 3 bases, and 6 bases lay between the germline ends. DNA for the CDR3: TGTGCCAGCAGCTTAAACAGGGACACTGAAGCTTTCTTT. The encoded protein is CASSLNRDTEAFF.

CDR3 in DNA: TGTGCCTGGTTAGCGGGAAGGGAGCAGTACTTC. Its protein product is CAWLAGREQYF. The V call is TRBV30, the J call TRBJ2-7; 8 nucleotides agree with TRBD2. From germline, CDR1 is GTSNPN and CDR2 SVGIG (reference sequence). This CDR3 is 11 amino acids long. J lost 7 bases, V lost 5 bases, and 4 bases had no gene match.